This T cell receptor (beta chain) was sequenced for a study of a mutant IDH1 vaccine in newly diagnosed glioma. Study as a whole: Patients got radiotherapy, temozolomide, or both beforehand, and most got both.

Only in-frame clones appear in the TCRdb table, and some are missing; sequencing was by immunoSEQ multiplex PCR. There are 50,000 to 65,000 clones in the sample; roughly 80% occur only once, and roughly a fifth lies in the top ten. Time point noted: baseline, week 1 (first vaccination visit). Treatment reported: pre-vaccination baseline after standard-of-care therapy. Trimming pared 4 bases from V and 5 bases from J, leaving 8 bases between. The germline V gene encodes CDR1 SNHLY and CDR2 FYNNEI. The CDR3 has 12 residues. Worth noting for this clone: Its antigen is as yet unknown.

Study-level results: The vaccine induced immune responses, and these occurred in roughly 93% of patients.

The receptor was derived from a man between 18 and 29 years old with glioma. The specimen comprised PBMCs, sampled from a glioma patient treated with radiotherapy, temozolomide or both. The chain combines TRBV2 with TRBJ2-5; D tentatively fits TRBD1 or TRBD2 (6 bases each). CDR3 in amino acids: CASSGRGETQYF. Here the CDR3 DNA reads TGTGCCAGCAGTGGGAGGGGGGAGACCCAGTACTTC.